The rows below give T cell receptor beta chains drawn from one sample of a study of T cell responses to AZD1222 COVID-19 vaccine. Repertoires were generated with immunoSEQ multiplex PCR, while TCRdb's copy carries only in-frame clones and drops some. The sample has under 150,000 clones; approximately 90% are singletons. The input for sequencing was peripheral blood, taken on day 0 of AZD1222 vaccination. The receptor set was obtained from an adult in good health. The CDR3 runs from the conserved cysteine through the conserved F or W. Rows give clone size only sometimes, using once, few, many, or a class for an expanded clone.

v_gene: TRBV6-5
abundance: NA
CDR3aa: CASTQGLAGVETQYF

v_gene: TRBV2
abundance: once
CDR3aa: CAGQASGYSTDTQYF

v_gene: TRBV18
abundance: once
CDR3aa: CASSPNTGGGASGNTIYF

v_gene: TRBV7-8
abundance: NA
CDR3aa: CASIPGRGRHNEQFF

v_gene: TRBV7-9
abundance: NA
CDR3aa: CASSLLTGNSPLHF

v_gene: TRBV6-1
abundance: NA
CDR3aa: CASSEALGGADTQYF

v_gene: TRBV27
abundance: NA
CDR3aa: CASSLIRGGEKLFF

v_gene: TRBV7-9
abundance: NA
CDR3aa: CASSPGTGWGAEAFF

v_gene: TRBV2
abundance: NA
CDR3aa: CASSTGAGTEAFF

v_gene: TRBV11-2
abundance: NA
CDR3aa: CASSLGGTPYNEQFF

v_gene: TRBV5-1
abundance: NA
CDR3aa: CASSLEGPEAFF

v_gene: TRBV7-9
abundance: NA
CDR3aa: CASSPGTRSGGYTF

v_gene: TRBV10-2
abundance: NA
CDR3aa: CACRRGIGDNEQFF

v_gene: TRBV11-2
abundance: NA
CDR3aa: CASSGAGTDTQYF

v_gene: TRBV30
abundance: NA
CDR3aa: CAWSVETSGAETQYF

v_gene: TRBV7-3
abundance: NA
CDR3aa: CASSLSGRAYNEQFF